The sequence of this TCR beta chain was determined in a study of blood T cell repertoires in COVID-19. Study as a whole: Both acute and convalescent COVID-19 samples were obtained from the United States, Italy and Spain. From T cells, B-cell-depleted T cells, or PBMCs came the material, which was cDNA or gDNA.

Assay used: immunoSEQ multiplex PCR; TCRdb lists only in-frame clones, some missing. This sample has roughly 63,000 clones, with roughly 80% found just once. Germline values: CDR1 SEHNR, CDR2 FQNEAQ (reference sequence). Trimming removed 5 bases from V and 0 bases from J, with 10 bases in between. This CDR3 is 15 amino acids long. The sequence was obtained from a human donor in a cohort sampled during active COVID-19. This rearrangement joins TRBV7-9 to TRBJ1-4; possible D gene TRBD1, 6 bases. Sample: peripheral blood. CDR3 nucleotide sequence: TGTGCCAGCAGCCAATGGACAGCAACTAATGAAAAACTGTTTTTT. As protein: CASSQWTATNEKLFF.